This T cell receptor beta chain was recorded in a study of breast tumors, draining lymph nodes, adjacent tissues. Study observations and caveats: Luminal-like breast cancer showed significantly greater tumor-nontumor repertoire similarity than basal-like breast cancer did. Tumor repertoires ranked between lymph nodes and nontumor tissue in diversity, with V and J gene preferences.

As regards this clonotype: What it binds is not known.

TCRdb re-called the multiplex PCR reads through MiXCR, storing one row per CDR3 protein. Found here are about 20,000 distinct CDR3 sequences, 45% to 75% of them singletons; the top ten hold approximately 15%. Germline V gives CDR1 SGHAT, CDR2 FQNNGV. The CDR3 is made up of 13 amino acids. The V end was cut by 6 bases, the J end by 9 bases, with 15 bases between. Sequencing was carried out using breast tumor tissue. This chain joins TRBV11-2 and TRBJ2-1; D possibly corresponds to TRBD1 (6 bases). This receptor was identified in a female donor with breast cancer. Some clones in this sample may be carry-over from other donors' samples. For the CDR3, the DNA is TGTGCCAGCAGGAGGAGACAGGTCACTGAGCAGTTCTTC. Translation gives CASRRRQVTEQFF.